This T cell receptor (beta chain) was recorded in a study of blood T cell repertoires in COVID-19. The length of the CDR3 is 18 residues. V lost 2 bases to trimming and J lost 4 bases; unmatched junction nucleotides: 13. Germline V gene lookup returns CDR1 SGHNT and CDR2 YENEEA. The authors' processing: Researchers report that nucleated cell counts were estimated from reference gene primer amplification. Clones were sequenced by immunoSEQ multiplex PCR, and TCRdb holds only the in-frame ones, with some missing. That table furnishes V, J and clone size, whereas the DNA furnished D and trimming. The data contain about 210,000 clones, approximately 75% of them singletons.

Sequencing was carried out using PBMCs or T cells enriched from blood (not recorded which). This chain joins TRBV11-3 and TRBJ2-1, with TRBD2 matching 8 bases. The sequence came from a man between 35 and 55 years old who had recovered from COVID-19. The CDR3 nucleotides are TGTGCCAGCAGCTTAAACACCCGACGGGAGGGAATTTACAATGAGCAGTTCTTC. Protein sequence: CASSLNTRREGIYNEQFF.